This T cell receptor beta chain comes out of a study of blood T cell repertoires in COVID-19. Study-level information: Samples of COVID-19 (acute and convalescent) were obtained from the United States, Italy and Spain. Sources were T cells, B-cell-depleted T cells, or PBMCs; the material itself was cDNA or gDNA.

TCRdb keeps only in-frame clones here, not all; method: immunoSEQ multiplex PCR. The profile covers about 200,000 clones, with around 81% appearing a single time and more than 8.5% taken by the ten largest. V gave up 1 base and J gave up 2 bases, with 24 bases separating them. CDR1 SGHAT and CDR2 FQNNGV come from the germline V gene. The CDR3 runs to 19 residues. Participant-reported clinical history was the basis for cohort assignment. The receptor was derived from a woman aged 45 to 65 with acute COVID-19. V usage is TRBV11-2 and J usage is TRBJ2-7; D might be TRBD1 (6 bases). Source material: PBMCs or T cells enriched from blood (not recorded which). The CDR3 region is CASSLGNGGGRNPTYEQYF. DNA of the CDR3: TGTGCCAGCAGCTTAGGAAATGGGGGCGGCAGAAACCCAACCTACGAGCAGTACTTC.